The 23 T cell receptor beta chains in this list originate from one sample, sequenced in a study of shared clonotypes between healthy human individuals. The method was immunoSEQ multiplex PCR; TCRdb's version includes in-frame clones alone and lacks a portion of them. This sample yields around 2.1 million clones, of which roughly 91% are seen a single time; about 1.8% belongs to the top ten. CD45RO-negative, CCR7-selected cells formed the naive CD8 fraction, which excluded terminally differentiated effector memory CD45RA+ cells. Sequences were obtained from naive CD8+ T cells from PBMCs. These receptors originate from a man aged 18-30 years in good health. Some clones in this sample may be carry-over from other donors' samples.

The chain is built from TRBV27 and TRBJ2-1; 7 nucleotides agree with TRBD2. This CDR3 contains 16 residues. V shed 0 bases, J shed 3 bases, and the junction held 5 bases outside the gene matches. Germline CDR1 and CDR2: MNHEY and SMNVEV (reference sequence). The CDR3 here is CASSLSAGENYNEQFF. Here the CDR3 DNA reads TGTGCCAGCAGTTTATCCGCGGGAGAAAACTACAATGAGCAGTTCTTC.

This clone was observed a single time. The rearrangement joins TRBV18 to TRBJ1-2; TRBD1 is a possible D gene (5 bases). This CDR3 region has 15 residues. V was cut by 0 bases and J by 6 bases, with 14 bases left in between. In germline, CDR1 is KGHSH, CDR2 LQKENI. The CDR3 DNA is TGTGCCAGCTCACCACCGGGGGAGGGGAGGGATGGCTACACCTTC. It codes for CASSPPGEGRDGYTF.

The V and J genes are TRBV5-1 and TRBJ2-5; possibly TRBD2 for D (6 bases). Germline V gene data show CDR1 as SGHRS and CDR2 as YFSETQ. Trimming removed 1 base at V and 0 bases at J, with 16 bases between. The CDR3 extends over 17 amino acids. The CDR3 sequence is CASSLTPGRRDQETQYF. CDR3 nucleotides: TGCGCCAGCAGCTTGACCCCCGGCAGGAGGGACCAAGAGACCCAGTACTTC. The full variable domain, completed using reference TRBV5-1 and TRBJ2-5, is KAGVTQTPRYLIKTRGQQVTLSCSPISGHRSVSWYQQTPGQGLQFLFEYFSETQRNKGNFPGRFSGRQFSNSRSEMNVSTLELGDSALYLCASSLTPGRRDQETQYFGPGTRLLVL.

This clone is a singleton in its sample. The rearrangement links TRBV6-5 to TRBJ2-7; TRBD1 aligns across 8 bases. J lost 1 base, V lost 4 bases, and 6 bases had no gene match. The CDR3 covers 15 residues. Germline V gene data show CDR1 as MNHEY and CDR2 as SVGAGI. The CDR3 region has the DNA TGTGCCAGCAGTTTTTGGACAGGGAGGTCCTACGAGCAGTACTTC. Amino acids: CASSFWTGRSYEQYF.

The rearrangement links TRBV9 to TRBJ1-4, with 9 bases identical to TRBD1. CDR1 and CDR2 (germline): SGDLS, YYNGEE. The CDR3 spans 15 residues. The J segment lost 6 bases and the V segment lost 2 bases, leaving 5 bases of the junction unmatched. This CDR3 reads CASSVRDRADEKLFF. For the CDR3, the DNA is TGTGCCAGCAGCGTCCGGGACAGGGCAGATGAAAAACTGTTTTTT.

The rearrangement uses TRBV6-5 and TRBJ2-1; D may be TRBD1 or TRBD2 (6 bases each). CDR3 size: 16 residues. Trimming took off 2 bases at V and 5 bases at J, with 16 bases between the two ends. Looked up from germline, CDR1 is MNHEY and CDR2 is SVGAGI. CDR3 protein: CASSYGPGAEDNEQFF. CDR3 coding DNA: TGTGCCAGCAGTTACGGTCCGGGGGCCGAGGACAATGAGCAGTTCTTC.

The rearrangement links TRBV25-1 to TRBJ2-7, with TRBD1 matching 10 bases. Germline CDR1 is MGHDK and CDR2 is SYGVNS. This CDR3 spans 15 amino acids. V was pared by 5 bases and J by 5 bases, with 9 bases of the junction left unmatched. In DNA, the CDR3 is TGTGCCAGCAGTTCCCCGGGACAGGGGAGGGACGAGCAGTACTTC. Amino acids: CASSSPGQGRDEQYF.

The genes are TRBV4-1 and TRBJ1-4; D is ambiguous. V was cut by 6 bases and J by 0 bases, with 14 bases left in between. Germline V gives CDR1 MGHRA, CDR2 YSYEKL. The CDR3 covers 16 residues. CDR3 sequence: CASSLSASATNEKLFF. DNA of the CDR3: TGCGCCAGCAGTTTAAGCGCGAGTGCAACTAATGAAAAACTGTTTTTT.

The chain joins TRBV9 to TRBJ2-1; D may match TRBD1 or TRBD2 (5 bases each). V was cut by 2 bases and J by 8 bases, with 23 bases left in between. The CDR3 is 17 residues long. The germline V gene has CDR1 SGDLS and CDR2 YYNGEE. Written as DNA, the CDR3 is TGTGCCAGCAGCGTCCCCCGGGACGGTCCCGCTTTCGATGAGCAGTTCTTC. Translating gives CASSVPRDGPAFDEQFF.

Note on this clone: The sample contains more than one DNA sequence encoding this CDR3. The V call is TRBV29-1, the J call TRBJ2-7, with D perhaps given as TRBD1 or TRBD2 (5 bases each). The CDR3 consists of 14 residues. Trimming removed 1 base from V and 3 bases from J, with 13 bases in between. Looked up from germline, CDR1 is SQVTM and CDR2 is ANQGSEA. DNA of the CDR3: TGCAGCGTTGAAGTCCGGGGCCGGGGCTACGAGCAGTACTTC. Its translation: CSVEVRGRGYEQYF.

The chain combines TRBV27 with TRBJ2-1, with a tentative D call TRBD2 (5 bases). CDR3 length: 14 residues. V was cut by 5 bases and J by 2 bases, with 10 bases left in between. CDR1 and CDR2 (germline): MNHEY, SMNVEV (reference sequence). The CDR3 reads CASSTLGTYNEQFF. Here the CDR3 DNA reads TGTGCCAGCAGTACCCTCGGGACCTACAATGAGCAGTTCTTC.

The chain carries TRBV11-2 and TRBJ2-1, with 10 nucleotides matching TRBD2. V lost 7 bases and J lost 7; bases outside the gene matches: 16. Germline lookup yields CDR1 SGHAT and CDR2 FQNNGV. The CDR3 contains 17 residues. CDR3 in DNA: TGTGCCAGCACCCGTCTCGTTGGGCCTAGCGGGAGTAATGAGCAGTTCTTC. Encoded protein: CASTRLVGPSGSNEQFF. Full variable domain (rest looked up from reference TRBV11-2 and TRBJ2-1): EAGVAQSPRYKIIEKRQSVAFWCNPISGHATLYWYQQILGQGPKLLIQFQNNGVVDDSQLPKDRFSAERLKGVDSTLKIQPAKLEDSAVYLCASTRLVGPSGSNEQFFGPGTRLTVL.

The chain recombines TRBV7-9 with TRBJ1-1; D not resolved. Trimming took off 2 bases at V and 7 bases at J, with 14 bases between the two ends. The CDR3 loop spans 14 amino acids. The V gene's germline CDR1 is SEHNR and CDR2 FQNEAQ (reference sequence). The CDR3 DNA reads TGTGCCAGCAGCTTAAGTGGAGCAGGTATTGAAGCTTTCTTT. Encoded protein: CASSLSGAGIEAFF.

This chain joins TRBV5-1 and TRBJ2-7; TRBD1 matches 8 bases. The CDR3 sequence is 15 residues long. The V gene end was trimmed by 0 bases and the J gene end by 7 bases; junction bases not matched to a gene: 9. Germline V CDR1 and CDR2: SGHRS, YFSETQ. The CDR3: CASSLAPGGAWEQYF. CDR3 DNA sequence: TGCGCCAGCAGCTTGGCTCCAGGGGGCGCGTGGGAGCAGTACTTC. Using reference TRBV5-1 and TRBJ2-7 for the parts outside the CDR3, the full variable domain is KAGVTQTPRYLIKTRGQQVTLSCSPISGHRSVSWYQQTPGQGLQFLFEYFSETQRNKGNFPGRFSGRQFSNSRSEMNVSTLELGDSALYLCASSLAPGGAWEQYFGPGTRLTVT.

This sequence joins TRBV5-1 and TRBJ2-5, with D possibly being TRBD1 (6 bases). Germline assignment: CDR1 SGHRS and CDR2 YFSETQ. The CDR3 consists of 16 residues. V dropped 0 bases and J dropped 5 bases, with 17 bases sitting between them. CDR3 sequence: CASSLEPGHPLETQYF. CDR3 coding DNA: TGCGCCAGCAGCTTGGAACCGGGACACCCTTTGGAGACCCAGTACTTC.

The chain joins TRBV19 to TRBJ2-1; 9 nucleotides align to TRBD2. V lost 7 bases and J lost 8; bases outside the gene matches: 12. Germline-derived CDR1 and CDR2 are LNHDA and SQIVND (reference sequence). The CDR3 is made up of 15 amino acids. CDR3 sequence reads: CASTPVAGGPDEQFF. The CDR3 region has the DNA TGTGCCAGTACCCCAGTCGCGGGAGGGCCTGATGAGCAGTTCTTC. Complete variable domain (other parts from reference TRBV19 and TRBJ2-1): DGGITQSPKYLFRKEGQNVTLSCEQNLNHDAMYWYRQDPGQGLRLIYYSQIVNDFQKGDIAEGYSVSREKKESFPLTVTSAQKNPTAFYLCASTPVAGGPDEQFFGPGTRLTVL.

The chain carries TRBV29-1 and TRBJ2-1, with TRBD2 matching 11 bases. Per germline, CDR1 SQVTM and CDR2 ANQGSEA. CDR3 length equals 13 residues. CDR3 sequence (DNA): TGCAGGGCCGGGACTAGCGGTAACAATGAGCAGTTCTTC. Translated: CRAGTSGNNEQFF.

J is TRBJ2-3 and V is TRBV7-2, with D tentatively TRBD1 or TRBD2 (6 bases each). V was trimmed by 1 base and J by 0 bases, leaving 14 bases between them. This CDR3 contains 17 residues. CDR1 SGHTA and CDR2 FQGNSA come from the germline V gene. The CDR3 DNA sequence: TGTGCCAGCAGCTTAGTGAGGCAGGGGAGGAGCACAGATACGCAGTATTTT. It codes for CASSLVRQGRSTDTQYF. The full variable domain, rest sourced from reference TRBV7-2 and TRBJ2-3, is GAGVSQSPSNKVTEKGKDVELRCDPISGHTALYWYRQSLGQGLEFLIYFQGNSAPDKSGLPSDRFSAERTGGSVSTLTIQRTQQEDSAVYLCASSLVRQGRSTDTQYFGPGTRLTVL.

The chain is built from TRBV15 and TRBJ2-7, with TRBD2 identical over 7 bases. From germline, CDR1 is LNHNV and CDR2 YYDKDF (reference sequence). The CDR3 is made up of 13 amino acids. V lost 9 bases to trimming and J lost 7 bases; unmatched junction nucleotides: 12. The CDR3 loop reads CATADGTTREQYF. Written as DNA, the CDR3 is TGTGCCACAGCGGACGGGACTACTAGGGAGCAGTACTTC.

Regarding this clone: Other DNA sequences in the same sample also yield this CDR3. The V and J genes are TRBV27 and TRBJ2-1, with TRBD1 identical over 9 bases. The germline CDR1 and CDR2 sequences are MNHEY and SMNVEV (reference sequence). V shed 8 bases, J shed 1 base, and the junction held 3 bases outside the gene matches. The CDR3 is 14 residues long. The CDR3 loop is CASGDRGSYNEQFF. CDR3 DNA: TGTGCCAGCGGAGACAGGGGGTCCTACAATGAGCAGTTCTTC.

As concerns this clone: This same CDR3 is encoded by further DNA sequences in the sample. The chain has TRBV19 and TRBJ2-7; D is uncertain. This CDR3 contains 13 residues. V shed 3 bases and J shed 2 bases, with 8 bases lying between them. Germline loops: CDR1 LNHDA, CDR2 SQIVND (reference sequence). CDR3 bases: TGTGCCAGTAGTATTGGCGGAACCTACGAGCAGTACTTC. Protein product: CASSIGGTYEQYF. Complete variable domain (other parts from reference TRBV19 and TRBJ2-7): DGGITQSPKYLFRKEGQNVTLSCEQNLNHDAMYWYRQDPGQGLRLIYYSQIVNDFQKGDIAEGYSVSREKKESFPLTVTSAQKNPTAFYLCASSIGGTYEQYFGPGTRLTVT.

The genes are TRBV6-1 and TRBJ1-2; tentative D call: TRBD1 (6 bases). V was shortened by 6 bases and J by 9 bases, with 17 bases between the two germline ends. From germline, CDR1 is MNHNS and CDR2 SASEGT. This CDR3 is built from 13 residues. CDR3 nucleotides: TGTGCCAGCAGCCCCCGGGGGCCATGGAGCTACACCTTC. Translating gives CASSPRGPWSYTF.

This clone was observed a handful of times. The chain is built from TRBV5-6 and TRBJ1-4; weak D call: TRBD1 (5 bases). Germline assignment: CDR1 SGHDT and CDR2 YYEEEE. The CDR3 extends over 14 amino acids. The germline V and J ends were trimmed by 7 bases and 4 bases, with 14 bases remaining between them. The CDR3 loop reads CASGDGPDNEKLFF. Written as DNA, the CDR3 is TGTGCCAGCGGGGACGGACCTGATAATGAAAAACTGTTTTTT.